This T cell receptor beta chain came from a study of glioma-infiltrating T cells after dendritic cell vaccination (dated by TCRdb to the mid-2010s). General notes on the study: A cohort of 15 or so glioblastoma patients from Phase I and II dendritic cell vaccination trials was included, of whom 9 were newly diagnosed and 6 had recurrent disease. Survival after dendritic cell vaccination was correlated with TCR sequencing metrics, including TIL content and tumor-blood repertoire overlap. In glioblastoma patients vaccinated with dendritic cells, deep sequencing of TCR beta CDR3 regions served to measure tumor-infiltrating lymphocyte content and to compare repertoires between tumor and blood. Patients received three intradermal dendritic cell vaccine injections at biweekly intervals in the arm below the axilla. To make the vaccine, monocyte-derived dendritic cells were cultured for 6 to 8 days with IL-4 and GM-CSF and then pulsed overnight with autologous tumor lysate. Between the early 2000s and the early 2010s, the patients were given dendritic cell vaccination pulsed with autologous tumor lysate.

On the study overall, not on this receptor specifically: The cohort was small and heterogeneous, few patients had complete blood and tumor sets, and even fewer had initial-recurrent tumor pairs. The response model built on TCR overlap across three groups was characterized as speculative, with prospective validation still needed. No direct relationship between TCR clonality and survival was found, suggesting that a diverse polyclonal response may matter. After dendritic cell vaccination, a higher estimated pretreatment TIL content predicted longer time to progression and longer overall survival.

Explained via the paper, the time point label denotes: after dendritic cell vaccination, including at tumor progression/relapse. Patients were selected for having adequate residual fresh-frozen tumor tissue and more than two years of available survival data. None of the glioblastoma patients carried an isocitrate dehydrogenase mutation, although molecular status otherwise varied. PBMC were collected before vaccination, two weeks after the third vaccination, and at tumor progression if tumor progression occurred. Genomic DNA was extracted with the Qiagen DNeasy Blood extraction Kit. Using the immunoSEQ assay, TCRB CDR3 regions were amplified from about 1.9 micrograms of genomic DNA, or from all available DNA when less than that was on hand. The multiplex PCR relied on 60 forward primers for TCR V beta segments and 13 reverse primers for J beta segments. Synthetic control templates were spiked into each sample at limiting dilution to estimate reads per starting template. The Illumina HiSeq System generated 87 bp sequencing reads. Per the original workflow: PCR and sequencing errors were removed by a nearest neighbor algorithm that merged closely related sequences. TCR overlap was defined as the percentage of unique tumor TCR beta sequences that were also found in the peripheral blood of the same patient. TCRdb obtained this table from immuneACCESS and retained in-frame rearrangements with V and J assigned. These tables miss some clones; where compared with another copy, unresolved V genes account for less than half of the shortfall, and the remainder is unexplained. V and J calls and clone size are given by that table; D and trimming were obtained from the DNA. This sample comprises 100,000 or so clones, around 89% of them detected only once. The ten most abundant clones make up over 2.5% of the sample.

Between the V and J ends, shortened by 2 bases and 0 bases respectively, the junction contains 13 bases. From cysteine to phenylalanine, the CDR3 is 16 amino acids long. Of all the DNA, just the CDR3 is kept, 48 bases in frame from base 1. From the germline V gene, CDR1 is SGDLS and CDR2 is YYNGEE. Regarding this clone: Its antigen has not been determined. One base away there is no much larger clone; base qualities are not given.

The chain is made from TRBV9 and TRBJ2-3; the D gene is possibly TRBD1, with 5 bases matching. The sequence was obtained from a human donor with glioblastoma. The source was blood, collected after dendritic cell vaccination. The CDR3 is CASSVQGLLSTDTQYF. The DNA sequence is given as TGTGCCAGCAGCGTTCAGGGCCTCTTGAGCACAGATACGCAGTATTTT.